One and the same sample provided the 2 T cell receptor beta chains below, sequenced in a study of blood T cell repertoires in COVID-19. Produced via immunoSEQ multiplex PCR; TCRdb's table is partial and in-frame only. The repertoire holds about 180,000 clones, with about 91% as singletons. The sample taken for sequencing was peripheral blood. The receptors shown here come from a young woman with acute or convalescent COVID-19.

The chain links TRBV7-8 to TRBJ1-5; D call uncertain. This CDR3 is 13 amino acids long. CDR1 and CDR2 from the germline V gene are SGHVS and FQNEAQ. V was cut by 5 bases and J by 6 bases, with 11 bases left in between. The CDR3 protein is CASSISLLQPQHF. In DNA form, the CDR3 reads TGTGCCAGCAGCATTAGCTTGCTTCAGCCCCAGCATTTT. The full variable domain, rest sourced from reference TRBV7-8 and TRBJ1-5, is GAGVSQSPRYKVAKRGQDVALRCDPISGHVSLFWYQQALGQGPEFLTYFQNEAQLDKSGLPSDRFFAERPEGSVSTLKIQRTQQEDSAVYLCASSISLLQPQHFGDGTRLSIL.

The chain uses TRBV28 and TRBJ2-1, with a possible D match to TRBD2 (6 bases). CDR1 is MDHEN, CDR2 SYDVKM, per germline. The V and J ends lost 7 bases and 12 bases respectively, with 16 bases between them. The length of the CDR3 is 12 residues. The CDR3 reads CASMLPSGLQFF. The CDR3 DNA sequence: TGTGCCAGCATGCTCCCATCGGGACTGCAGTTCTTC.